The T cell receptor (beta chain) described here comes from a study of tumor and adjacent non-tumor tissue in lung cancer. TCRbeta libraries were built with three rounds of nested PCR, modified from ARM-PCR. TCRdb reprocessed the multiplex PCR reads via MiXCR and lists one record per CDR3 protein. The repertoire holds tens of thousands of distinct CDR3 sequences, with approximately 80% as singletons. The germline gives CDR1 MDHEN, CDR2 SYDVKM. With 4 bases removed from V and 5 bases from J, the gap between germline ends came to 16 bases. The CDR3 sequence is 15 residues long. Turning to this clonotype: Since a much larger clone is just one base distant, this may be a read error.

RNA was extracted from bulk tissue without any cell sorting. Distant lung tissue was collected more than 3 cm away from the tumor edge. The receptor comes from a man in his 60s with non-small cell lung cancer. What was sequenced was distant non-tumor lung tissue. The rearrangement uses TRBV28 and TRBJ2-3, with a tentative D call TRBD2 (7 bases). CDR3 loop: CASSSSGGAGDTQYF. The CDR3 coding sequence is TGTGCCAGCAGTTCCTCTGGGGGGGCTGGAGATACGCAGTATTTT.